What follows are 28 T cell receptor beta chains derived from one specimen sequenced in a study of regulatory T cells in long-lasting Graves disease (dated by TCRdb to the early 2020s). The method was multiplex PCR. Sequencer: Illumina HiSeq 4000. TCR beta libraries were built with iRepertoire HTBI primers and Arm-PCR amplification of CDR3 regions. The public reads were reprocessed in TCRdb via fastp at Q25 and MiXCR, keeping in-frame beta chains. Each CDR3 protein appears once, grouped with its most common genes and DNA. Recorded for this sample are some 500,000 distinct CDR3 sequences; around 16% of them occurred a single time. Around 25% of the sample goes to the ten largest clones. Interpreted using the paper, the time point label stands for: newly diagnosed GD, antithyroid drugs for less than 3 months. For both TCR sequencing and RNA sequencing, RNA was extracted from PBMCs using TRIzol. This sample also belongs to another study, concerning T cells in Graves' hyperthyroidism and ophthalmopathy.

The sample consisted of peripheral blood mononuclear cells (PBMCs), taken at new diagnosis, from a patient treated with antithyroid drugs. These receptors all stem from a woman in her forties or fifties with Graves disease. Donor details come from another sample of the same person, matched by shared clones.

For the CDR3, the DNA is TGTGCCAGCAGCCAAGACCCATTACAGGCGGAGAGTATCTATGGCTACACCTTC. Its translation: CASSQDPLQAESIYGYTF. J is TRBJ1-2 and V is TRBV4-2; TRBD1 is a possible D gene (5 bases). Germline CDR1 reads LGHNA; CDR2 reads YNFKEQ. CDR3 length equals 18 residues. The ends were cut back, 0 bases at V and 4 bases at J, with 21 bases in the middle.

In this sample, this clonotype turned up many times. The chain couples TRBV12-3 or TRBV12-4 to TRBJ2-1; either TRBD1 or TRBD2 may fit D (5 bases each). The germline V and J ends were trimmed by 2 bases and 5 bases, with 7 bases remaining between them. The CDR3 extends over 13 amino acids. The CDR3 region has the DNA TGTGCCAGCAGTTTACTGGGGGACAATGAGCAGTTCTTC. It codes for CASSLLGDNEQFF.

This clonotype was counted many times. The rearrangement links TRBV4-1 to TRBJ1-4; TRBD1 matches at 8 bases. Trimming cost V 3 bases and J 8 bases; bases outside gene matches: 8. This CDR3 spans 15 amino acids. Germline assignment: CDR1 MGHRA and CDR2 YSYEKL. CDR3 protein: CASSHVGQGREKLFF. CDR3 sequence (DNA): TGCGCCAGCAGCCACGTCGGACAGGGCCGGGAAAAACTGTTTTTT.

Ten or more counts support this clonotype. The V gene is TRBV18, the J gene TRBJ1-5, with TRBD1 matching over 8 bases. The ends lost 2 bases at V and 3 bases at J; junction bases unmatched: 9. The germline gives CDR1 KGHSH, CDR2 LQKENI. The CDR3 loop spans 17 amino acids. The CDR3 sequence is CASSPNTGGLNNQPQHF. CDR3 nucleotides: TGTGCCAGCTCACCAAACACAGGGGGTCTTAACAATCAGCCCCAGCATTTT.

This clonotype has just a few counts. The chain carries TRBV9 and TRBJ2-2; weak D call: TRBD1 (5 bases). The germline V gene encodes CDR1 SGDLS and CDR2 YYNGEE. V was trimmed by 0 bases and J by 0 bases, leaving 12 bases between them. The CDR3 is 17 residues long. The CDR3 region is CASSVAITGPNTGELFF. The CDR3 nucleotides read TGTGCCAGCAGCGTAGCTATCACAGGCCCGAACACCGGGGAGCTGTTTTTT.

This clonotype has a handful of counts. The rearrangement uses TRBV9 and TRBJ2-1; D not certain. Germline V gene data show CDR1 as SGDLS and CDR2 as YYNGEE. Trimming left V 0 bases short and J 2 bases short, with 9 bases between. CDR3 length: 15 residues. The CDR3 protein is CASSVGSSTYNEQFF. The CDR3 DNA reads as TGTGCCAGCAGCGTAGGGTCCAGTACCTACAATGAGCAGTTCTTC.

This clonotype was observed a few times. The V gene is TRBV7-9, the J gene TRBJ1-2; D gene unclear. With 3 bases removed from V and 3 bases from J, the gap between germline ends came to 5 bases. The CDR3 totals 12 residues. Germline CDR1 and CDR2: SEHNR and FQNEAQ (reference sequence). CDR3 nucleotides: TGTGCCAGCAGCTTGAGCCACTATGGCTACACCTTC. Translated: CASSLSHYGYTF.

CDR3 amino acids: CASRDPGRRINEQFF. CDR3 DNA: TGTGCCAGCAGGGATCCGGGACGAAGGATTAATGAGCAGTTCTTC. The rearrangement uses TRBV7-8 and TRBJ2-3; D tentatively reads TRBD1 or TRBD2 (5 bases each). The J call may be faulty, since TRBJ2-1 better matches the DNA end. Germline lookup yields CDR1 SGHVS and CDR2 FQNEAQ. CDR3 length: 15 amino acids.

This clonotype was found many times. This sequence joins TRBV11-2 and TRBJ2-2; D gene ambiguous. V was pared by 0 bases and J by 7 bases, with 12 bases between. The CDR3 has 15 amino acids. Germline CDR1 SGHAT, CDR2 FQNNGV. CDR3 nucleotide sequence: TGTGCCAGCAGCTTAGAACACCTTCTGGGCGGGGAGCTGTTTTTT. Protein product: CASSLEHLLGGELFF. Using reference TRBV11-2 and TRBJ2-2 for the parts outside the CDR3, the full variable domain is EAGVAQSPRYKIIEKRQSVAFWCNPISGHATLYWYQQILGQGPKLLIQFQNNGVVDDSQLPKDRFSAERLKGVDSTLKIQPAKLEDSAVYLCASSLEHLLGGELFFGEGSRLTVL.

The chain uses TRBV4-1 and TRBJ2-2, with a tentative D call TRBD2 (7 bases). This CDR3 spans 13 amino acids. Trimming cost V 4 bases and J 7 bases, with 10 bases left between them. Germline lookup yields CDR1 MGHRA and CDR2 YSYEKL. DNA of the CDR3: TGCGCCAGCAGCCGGAGGGGGGGCGGGGAGCTGTTTTTT. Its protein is CASSRRGGGELFF.

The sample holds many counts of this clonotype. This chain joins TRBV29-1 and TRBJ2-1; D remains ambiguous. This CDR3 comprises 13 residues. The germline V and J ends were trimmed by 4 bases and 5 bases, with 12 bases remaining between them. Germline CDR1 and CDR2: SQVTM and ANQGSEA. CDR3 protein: CSVVSVSHNEQFF. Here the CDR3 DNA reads TGCAGCGTTGTATCGGTGAGCCACAATGAGCAGTTCTTC.

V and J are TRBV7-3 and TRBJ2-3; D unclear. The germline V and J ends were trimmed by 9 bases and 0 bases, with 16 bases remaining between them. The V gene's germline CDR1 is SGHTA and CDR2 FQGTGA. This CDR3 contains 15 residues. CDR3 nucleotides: TGTGCCAGTAGCCCCCCCCGACCTAGCACAGATACGCAGTATTTT. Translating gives CASSPPRPSTDTQYF.

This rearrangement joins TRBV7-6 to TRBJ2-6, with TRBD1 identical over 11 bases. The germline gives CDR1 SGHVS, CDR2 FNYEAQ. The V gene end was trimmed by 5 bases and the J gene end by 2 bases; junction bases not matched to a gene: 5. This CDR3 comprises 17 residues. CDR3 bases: TGTGCCAGCAGCATTGGACAGGGGGCGCCTGGGGCCAACGTCCTGACTTTC. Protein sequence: CASSIGQGAPGANVLTF.

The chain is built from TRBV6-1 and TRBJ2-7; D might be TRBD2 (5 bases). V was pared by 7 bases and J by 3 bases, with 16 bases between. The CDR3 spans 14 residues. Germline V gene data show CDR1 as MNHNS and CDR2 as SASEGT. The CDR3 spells CASTLSGSVYEQYF. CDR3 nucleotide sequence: TGTGCCAGCACTCTAAGCGGTTCCGTCTACGAGCAGTACTTC.

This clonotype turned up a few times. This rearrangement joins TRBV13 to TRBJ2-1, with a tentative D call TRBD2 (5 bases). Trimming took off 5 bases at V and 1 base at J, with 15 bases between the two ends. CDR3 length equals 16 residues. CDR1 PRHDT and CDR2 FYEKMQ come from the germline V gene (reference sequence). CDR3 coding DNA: TGTGCCAGCAGCCGACTCGGGCGCGGGTCCTACAATGAGCAGTTCTTC. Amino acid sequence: CASSRLGRGSYNEQFF.

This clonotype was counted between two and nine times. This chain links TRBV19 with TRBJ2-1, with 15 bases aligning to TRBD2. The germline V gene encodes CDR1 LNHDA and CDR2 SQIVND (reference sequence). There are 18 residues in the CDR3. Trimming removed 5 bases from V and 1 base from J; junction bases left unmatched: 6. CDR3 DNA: TGTGCCAGTAGTCCGGGACTAGCGGGGGGACCGTCCTACAATGAGCAGTTCTTC. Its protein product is CASSPGLAGGPSYNEQFF. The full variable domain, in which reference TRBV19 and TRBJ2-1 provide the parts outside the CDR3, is DGGITQSPKYLFRKEGQNVTLSCEQNLNHDAMYWYRQDPGQGLRLIYYSQIVNDFQKGDIAEGYSVSREKKESFPLTVTSAQKNPTAFYLCASSPGLAGGPSYNEQFFGPGTRLTVL.

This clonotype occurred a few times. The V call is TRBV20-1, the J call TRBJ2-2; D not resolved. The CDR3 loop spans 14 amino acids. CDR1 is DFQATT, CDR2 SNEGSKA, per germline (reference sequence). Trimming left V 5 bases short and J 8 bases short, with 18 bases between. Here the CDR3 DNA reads TGCAGTGCTTTCTCGAGGATCTCGGGTGGGGAGCTGTTTTTT. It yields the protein CSAFSRISGGELFF.

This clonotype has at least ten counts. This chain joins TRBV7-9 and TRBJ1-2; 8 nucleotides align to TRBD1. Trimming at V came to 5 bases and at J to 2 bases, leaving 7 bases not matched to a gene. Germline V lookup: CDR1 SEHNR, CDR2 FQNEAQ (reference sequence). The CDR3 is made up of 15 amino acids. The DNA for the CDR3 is TGTGCCAGCAGCCCCCCGGGACAGGTCAACTATGGCTACACCTTC. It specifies CASSPPGQVNYGYTF.

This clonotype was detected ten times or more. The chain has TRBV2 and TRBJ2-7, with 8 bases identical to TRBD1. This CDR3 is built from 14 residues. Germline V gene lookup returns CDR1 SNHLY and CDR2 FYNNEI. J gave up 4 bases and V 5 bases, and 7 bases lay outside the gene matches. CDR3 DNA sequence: TGTGCCAGCAGTCCCGGGACAGGAGAGTACGAGCAGTACTTC. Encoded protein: CASSPGTGEYEQYF. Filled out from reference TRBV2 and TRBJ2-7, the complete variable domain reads EPEVTQTPSHQVTQMGQEVILRCVPISNHLYFYWYRQILGQKVEFLVSFYNNEISEKSEIFDDQFSVERPDGSNFTLKIRSTKLEDSAMYFCASSPGTGEYEQYFGPGTRLTVT.

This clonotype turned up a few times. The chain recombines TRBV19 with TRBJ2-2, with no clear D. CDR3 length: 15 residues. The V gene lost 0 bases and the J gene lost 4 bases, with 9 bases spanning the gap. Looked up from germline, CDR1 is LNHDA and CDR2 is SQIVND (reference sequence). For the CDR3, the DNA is TGTGCCAGTAGTATAGATCTGGCTACCACCGGGGAGCTGTTTTTT. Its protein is CASSIDLATTGELFF. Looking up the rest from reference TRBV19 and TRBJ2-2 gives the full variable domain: DGGITQSPKYLFRKEGQNVTLSCEQNLNHDAMYWYRQDPGQGLRLIYYSQIVNDFQKGDIAEGYSVSREKKESFPLTVTSAQKNPTAFYLCASSIDLATTGELFFGEGSRLTVL.

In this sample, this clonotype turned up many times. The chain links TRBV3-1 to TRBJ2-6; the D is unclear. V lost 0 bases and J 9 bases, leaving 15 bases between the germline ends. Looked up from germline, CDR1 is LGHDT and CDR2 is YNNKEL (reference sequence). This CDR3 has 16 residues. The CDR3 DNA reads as TGTGCCAGCAGCCAAGATTATGGGTCGGTAGTCAACGTCCTGACTTTC. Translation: CASSQDYGSVVNVLTF.

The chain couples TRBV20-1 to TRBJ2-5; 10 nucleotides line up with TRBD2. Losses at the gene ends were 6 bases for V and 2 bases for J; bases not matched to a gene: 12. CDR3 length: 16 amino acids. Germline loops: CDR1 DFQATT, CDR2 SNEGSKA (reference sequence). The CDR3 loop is CSAQGRLAGGQETQYF. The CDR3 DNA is TGCAGTGCCCAAGGGAGATTAGCGGGGGGACAAGAGACCCAGTACTTC.

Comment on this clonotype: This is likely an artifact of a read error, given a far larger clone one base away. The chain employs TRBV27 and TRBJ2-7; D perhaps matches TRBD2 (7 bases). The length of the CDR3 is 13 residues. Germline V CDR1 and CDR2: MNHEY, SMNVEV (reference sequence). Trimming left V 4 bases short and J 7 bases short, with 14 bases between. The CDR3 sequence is CASSYAGGPEQYF. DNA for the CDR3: TGTGCCAGCAGTTATGCCGGGGGGCCTGAGCAGTACTTC.

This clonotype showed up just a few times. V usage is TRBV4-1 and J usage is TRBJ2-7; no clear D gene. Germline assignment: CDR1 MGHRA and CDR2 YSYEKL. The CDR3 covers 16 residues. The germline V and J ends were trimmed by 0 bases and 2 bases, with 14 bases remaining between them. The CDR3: CASSQDFPGSTYEQYF. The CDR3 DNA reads TGCGCCAGCAGCCAAGATTTCCCAGGATCGACCTACGAGCAGTACTTC.

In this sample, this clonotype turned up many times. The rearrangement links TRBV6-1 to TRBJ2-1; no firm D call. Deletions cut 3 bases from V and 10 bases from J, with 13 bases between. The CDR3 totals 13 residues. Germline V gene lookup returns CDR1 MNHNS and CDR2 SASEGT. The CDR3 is CASSEPAAQEQFF. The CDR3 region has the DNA TGTGCCAGCAGTGAGCCGGCAGCCCAGGAGCAGTTCTTC.

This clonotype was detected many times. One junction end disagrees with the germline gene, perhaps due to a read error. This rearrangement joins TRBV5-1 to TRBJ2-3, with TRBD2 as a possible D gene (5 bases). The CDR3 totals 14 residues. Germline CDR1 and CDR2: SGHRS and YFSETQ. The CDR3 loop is CASSLTRDTDTQYF. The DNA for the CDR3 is TGTGCCAGCAGCTTAACCCGGGACACAGATACGCAGTATTTT. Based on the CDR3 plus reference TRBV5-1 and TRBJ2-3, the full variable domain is KAGVTQTPRYLIKTRGQQVTLSCSPISGHRSVSWYQQTPGQGLQFLFEYFSETQRNKGNFPGRFSGRQFSNSRSEMNVSTLELGDSALYLCASSLTRDTDTQYFGPGTRLTVL.

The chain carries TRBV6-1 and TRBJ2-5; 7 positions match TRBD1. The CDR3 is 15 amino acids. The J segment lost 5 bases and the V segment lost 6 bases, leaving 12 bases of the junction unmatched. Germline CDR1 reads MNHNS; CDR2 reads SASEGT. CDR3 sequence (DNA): TGTGCCAGCAGCCGTAGGGACAGCCGGCGGGAGACCCAGTACTTC. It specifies CASSRRDSRRETQYF.

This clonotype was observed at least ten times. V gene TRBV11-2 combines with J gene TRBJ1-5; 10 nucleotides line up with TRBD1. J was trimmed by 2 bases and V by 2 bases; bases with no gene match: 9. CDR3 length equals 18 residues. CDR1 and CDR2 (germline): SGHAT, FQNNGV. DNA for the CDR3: TGTGCCAGCAGCTTAAGGCTCCGCGGGACAGGGGGCAATCAGCCCCAGCATTTT. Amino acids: CASSLRLRGTGGNQPQHF.